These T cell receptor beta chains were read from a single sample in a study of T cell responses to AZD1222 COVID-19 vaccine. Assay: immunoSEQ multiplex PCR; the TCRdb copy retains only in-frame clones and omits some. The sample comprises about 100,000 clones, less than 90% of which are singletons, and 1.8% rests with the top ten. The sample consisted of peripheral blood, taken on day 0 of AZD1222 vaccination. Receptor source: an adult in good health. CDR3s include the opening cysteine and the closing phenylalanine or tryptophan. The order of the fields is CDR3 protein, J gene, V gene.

CDR3 protein: CASSPRGLAGGPTDTQYF
J gene: TRBJ2-3
V gene: TRBV18

CDR3 protein: CAISEGPDTQYF
J gene: TRBJ2-3
V gene: TRBV10-3

CDR3 protein: CASSVAGGENTIYF
J gene: TRBJ1-3
V gene: TRBV9

CDR3 protein: CASSLARTGEYF
J gene: TRBJ2-3
V gene: TRBV13

CDR3 protein: CASSWGQREKLFF
J gene: TRBJ1-4
V gene: TRBV11-1

CDR3 protein: CASSLGTGGAGYTF
J gene: TRBJ1-2
V gene: TRBV7-9

CDR3 protein: CASSRYEAFF
J gene: TRBJ1-1
V gene: TRBV28

CDR3 protein: CASSLSGTANYEQYF
J gene: TRBJ2-7
V gene: TRBV9

CDR3 protein: CASSLAALNTEAFF
J gene: TRBJ1-1
V gene: TRBV5-6

CDR3 protein: CASSLIPMGGYTF
J gene: TRBJ1-2
V gene: TRBV14

CDR3 protein: CASSPRDRGALIHF
J gene: TRBJ2-7
V gene: TRBV7-3

CDR3 protein: CATSSSPSGRGAYGYTF
J gene: TRBJ1-2
V gene: TRBV15

CDR3 protein: CASSRTTYEQYF
J gene: TRBJ2-7
V gene: TRBV6-2/TRBV6-3

CDR3 protein: CASSLDSKNEQFF
J gene: TRBJ2-1
V gene: TRBV27

CDR3 protein: CAWATGTGKLNEQYF
J gene: TRBJ2-7
V gene: TRBV30